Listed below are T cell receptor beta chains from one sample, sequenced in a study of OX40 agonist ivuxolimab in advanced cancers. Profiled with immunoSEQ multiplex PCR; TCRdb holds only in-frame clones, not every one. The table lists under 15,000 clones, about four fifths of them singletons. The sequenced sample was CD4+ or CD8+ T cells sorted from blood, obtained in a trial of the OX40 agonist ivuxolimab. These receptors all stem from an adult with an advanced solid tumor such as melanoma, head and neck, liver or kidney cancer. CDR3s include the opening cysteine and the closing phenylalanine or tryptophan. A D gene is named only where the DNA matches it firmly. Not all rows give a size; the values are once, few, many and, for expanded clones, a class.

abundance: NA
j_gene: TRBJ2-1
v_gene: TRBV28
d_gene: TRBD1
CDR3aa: CASSLDRGWDSYNEQFF
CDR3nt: TGTGCCAGCAGTTTGGACAGGGGGTGGGACTCCTACAATGAGCAGTTCTTC

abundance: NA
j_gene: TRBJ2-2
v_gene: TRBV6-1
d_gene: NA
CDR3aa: CASSELRGQGGELFF
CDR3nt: TGTGCCAGCAGTGAGTTACGGGGGCAAGGCGGGGAGCTGTTTTTT

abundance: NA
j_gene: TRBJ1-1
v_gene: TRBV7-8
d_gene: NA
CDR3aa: CASSPPRGVNTEAFF
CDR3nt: TGTGCCAGCAGCCCACCCCGAGGGGTGAACACTGAAGCTTTCTTT

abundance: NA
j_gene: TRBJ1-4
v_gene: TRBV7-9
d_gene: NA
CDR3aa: CASSPSIQSNEKLFF
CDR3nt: TGTGCCAGCAGCCCCTCCATACAGTCTAATGAAAAACTGTTTTTT

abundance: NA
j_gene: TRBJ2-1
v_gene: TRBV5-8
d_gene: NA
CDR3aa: CASSSFSGWSSYNEQFF
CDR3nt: TGTGCCAGCAGCTCCTTCAGCGGGTGGAGCTCCTACAATGAGCAGTTCTTC

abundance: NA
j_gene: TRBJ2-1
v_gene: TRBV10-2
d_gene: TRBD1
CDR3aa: CASRLGTGRNEQFF
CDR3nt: TGCGCCAGCAGACTCGGGACAGGGCGAAATGAGCAGTTCTTC

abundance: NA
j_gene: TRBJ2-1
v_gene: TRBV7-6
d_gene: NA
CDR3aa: CASSLATRGNEQFF
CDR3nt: TGTGCCAGCAGCTTAGCGACTAGGGGGAATGAGCAGTTCTTC

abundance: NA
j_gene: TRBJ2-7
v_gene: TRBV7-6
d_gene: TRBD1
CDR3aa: CASSLGLGQGFEQYF
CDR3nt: TGTGCCAGCAGCTTAGGCTTAGGACAGGGTTTCGAGCAGTACTTC

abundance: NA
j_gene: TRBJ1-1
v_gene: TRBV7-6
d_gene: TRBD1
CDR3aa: CASSRLDRQGGLEAFF
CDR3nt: TGTGCCAGCAGCCGCCTCGACCGACAGGGGGGTTTGGAGGCTTTCTTT

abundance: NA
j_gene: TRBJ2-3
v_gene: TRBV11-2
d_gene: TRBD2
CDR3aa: CASSRSGDTDTQYF
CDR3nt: TGTGCCAGCAGCCGTAGCGGGGACACAGATACGCAGTATTTT

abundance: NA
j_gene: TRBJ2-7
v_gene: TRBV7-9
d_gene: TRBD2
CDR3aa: CASSGLAGTVDEQYF
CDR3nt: TGTGCCAGCAGCGGCCTAGCGGGAACTGTCGACGAGCAGTACTTC

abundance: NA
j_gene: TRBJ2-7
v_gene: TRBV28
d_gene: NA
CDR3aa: CASHGDSYEQYF
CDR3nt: TGTGCCAGCCATGGCGACTCCTACGAGCAGTACTTC

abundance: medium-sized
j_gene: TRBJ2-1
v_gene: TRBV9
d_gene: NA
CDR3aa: CASSVEAAMNNEQFF
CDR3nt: TGTGCCAGCAGCGTAGAGGCAGCTATGAACAATGAGCAGTTCTTC

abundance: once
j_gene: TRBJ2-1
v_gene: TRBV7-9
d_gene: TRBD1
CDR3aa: CASSNRDSPDNEQFF
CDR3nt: TGTGCCAGCAGCAACCGGGACAGTCCGGACAATGAGCAGTTCTTC

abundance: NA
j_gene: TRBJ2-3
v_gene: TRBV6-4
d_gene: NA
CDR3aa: CASSDSRGGTDTQYF
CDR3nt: TGTGCCAGCAGTGACTCAAGGGGTGGGACAGATACGCAGTATTTT

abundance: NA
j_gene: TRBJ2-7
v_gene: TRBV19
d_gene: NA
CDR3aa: CASSIFGGTFSYEQYF
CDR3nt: TGTGCCAGTAGTATCTTCGGCGGGACCTTCTCCTACGAGCAGTACTTC

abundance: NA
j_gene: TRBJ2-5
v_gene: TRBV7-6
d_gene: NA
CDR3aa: CASSSEASSGETQYF
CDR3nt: TGTGCCAGCAGCTCGGAGGCTAGCTCCGGGGAGACCCAGTACTTC

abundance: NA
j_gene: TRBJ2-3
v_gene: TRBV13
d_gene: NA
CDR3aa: CASSIISTDRTDTQYF
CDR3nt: TGTGCCAGTTCAATCATCTCAACTGATAGGACAGATACGCAGTATTTT

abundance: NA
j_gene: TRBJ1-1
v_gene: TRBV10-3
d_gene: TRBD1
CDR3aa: CAISDPGQTDTEAFF
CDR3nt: TGTGCCATCAGTGACCCGGGACAGACAGACACTGAAGCTTTCTTT

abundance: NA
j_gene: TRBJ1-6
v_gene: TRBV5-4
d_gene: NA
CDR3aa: CASSRGGTLHF
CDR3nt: TGTGCCAGCAGCCGTGGAGGGACCCTCCACTTT

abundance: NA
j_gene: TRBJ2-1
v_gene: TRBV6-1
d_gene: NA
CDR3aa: CASSFTATSYNEQFF
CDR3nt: TGTGCCAGCAGTTTCACAGCGACTTCCTACAATGAGCAGTTCTTC

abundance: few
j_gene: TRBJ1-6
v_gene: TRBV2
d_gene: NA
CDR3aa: CASSDVWVNIYF
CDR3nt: TGTGCCAGCAGTGATGTGTGGGTTAACATCTACTTT

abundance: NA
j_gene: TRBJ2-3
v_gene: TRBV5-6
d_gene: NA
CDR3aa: CASSLEFSSTDTQYF
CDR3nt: TGTGCCAGCAGCCTGGAGTTTTCTAGCACAGATACGCAGTATTTT

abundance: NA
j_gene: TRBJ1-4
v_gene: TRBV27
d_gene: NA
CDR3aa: CASSLGLTNEKLFF
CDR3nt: TGTGCCAGCAGTTTAGGGCTTACTAATGAAAAACTGTTTTTT

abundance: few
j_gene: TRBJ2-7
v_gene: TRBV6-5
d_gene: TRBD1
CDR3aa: CASTIGTGGEQYF
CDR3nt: TGTGCCAGCACTATCGGGACAGGGGGCGAGCAGTACTTC

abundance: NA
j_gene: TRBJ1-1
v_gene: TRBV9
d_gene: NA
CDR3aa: CASSVGGGSEAFF
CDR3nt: TGTGCCAGCAGCGTAGGTGGGGGGTCTGAAGCTTTCTTT

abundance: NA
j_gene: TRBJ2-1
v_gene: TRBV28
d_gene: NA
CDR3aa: CASSTYREVDEQFF
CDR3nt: TGTGCCAGCAGTACCTACAGGGAAGTGGATGAGCAGTTCTTC

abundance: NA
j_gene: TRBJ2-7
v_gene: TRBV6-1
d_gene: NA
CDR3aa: CASNKLASYEQYF
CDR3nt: TGTGCCAGCAACAAGCTAGCCTCCTACGAGCAGTACTTC

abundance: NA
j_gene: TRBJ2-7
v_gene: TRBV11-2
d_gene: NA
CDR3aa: CASSSTRSFPYEQYF
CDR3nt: TGTGCCAGCAGCTCGACCAGAAGTTTCCCCTACGAGCAGTACTTC

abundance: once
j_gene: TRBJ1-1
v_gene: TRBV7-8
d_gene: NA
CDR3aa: CASTVLQRTMNTEAFF
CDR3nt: TGTGCCAGCACCGTACTACAGAGGACCATGAACACTGAAGCTTTCTTT

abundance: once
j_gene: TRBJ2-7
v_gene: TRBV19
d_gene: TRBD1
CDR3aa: CASSHGTGGYEQYF
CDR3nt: TGTGCCAGTAGCCACGGCACAGGGGGCTACGAGCAGTACTTC

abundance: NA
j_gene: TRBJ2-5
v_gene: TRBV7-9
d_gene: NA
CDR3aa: CASSLVSRGETQYF
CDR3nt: TGTGCCAGCAGCTTAGTATCCAGGGGAGAGACCCAGTACTTC

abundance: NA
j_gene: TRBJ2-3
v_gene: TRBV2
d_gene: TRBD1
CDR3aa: CASPGTGKGWTDTQYF
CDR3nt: TGTGCCAGCCCCGGGACAGGGAAGGGGTGGACAGATACGCAGTATTTT